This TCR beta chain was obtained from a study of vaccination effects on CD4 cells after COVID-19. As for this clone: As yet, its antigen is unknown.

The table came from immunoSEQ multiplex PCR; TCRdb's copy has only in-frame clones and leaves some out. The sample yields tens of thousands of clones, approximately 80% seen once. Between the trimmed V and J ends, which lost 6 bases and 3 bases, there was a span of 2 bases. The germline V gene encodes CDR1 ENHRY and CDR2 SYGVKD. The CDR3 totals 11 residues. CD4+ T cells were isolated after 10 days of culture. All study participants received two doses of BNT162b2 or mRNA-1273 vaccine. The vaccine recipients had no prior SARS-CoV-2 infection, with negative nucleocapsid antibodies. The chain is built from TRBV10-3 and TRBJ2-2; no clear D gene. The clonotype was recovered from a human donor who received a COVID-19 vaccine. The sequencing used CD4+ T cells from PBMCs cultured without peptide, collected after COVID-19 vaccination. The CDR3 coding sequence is TGTGCCATCAGGGACACCGGGGAGCTGTTTTTT. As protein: CAIRDTGELFF.